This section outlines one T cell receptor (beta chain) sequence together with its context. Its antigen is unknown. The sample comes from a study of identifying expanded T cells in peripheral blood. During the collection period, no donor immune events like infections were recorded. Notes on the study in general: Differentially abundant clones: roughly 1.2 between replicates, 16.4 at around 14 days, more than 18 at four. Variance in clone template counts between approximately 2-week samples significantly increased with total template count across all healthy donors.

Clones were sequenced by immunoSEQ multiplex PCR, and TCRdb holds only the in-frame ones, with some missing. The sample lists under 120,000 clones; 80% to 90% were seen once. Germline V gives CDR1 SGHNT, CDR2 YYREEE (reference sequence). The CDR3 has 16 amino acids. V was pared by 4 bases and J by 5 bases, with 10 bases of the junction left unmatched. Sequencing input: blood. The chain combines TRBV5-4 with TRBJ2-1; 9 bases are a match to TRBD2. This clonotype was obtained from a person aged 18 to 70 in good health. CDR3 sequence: CASSARGGAINNEQFF. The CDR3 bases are TGTGCCAGCAGCGCCCGCGGGGGGGCGATAAACAATGAGCAGTTCTTC. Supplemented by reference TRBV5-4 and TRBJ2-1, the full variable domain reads ETGVTQSPTHLIKTRGQQVTLRCSSQSGHNTVSWYQQALGQGPQFIFQYYREEENGRGNFPPRFSGLQFPNYSSELNVNALELDDSALYLCASSARGGAINNEQFFGPGTRLTVL.